The 18 T cell receptor beta chains below come from one sample, sequenced in a study of blood T cells in healthy people across ages. The authors ran a second PCR of about 6 to 11 cycles using a sample-barcoded 5' primer and a J-beta primer mix. TCRdb redid the calling of the 5' RACE reads with MiXCR, one entry per CDR3 protein. The sample records 550,000 to 800,000 distinct CDR3 sequences, around 32% being singletons. Source material: blood. The source is an elderly woman in good health.

This clonotype was detected many times. The rearrangement links TRBV6-1 to TRBJ1-6, with D perhaps matching TRBD1 (5 bases). V shed 2 bases and J shed 6 bases, with 14 bases lying between them. CDR1 MNHNS and CDR2 SASEGT come from the germline V gene. The CDR3 is made up of 16 amino acids. The CDR3 region has the DNA TGTGCCAGCAGTGAATCTCCGGGGCTCGGTAATTCACCCCTCCACTTT. It is translated as CASSESPGLGNSPLHF.

The J gene is TRBJ2-1, the V gene TRBV2; possible D gene TRBD2, 5 bases. Between the trimmed V and J ends, which lost 3 bases and 13 bases, there was a span of 16 bases. This CDR3 has 13 residues. The germline CDR1 and CDR2 sequences are SNHLY and FYNNEI. CDR3 region: CASSDQLGETQFF. As DNA, the CDR3 is TGTGCCAGCAGTGACCAGCTGGGAGAGACCCAGTTCTTC.

As concerns this clonotype: This may come from a read error, since a much larger clone is one base off. It is likely a read error, because the conserved phenylalanine at the end of the CDR3 is missing. The chain employs TRBV6-2 or TRBV6-3 and TRBJ1-6; 7 bases line up with TRBD1. The germline V gene has CDR1 MNHEY and CDR2 SVGEGT. Trimming at V came to 4 bases and at J to 5 bases, leaving 5 bases not matched to a gene. The CDR3 totals 15 residues. The CDR3 coding sequence is TGTGCCAGCAGTTGGCGGACAGGAGATAATTCACCCCTCCACTGT. Its protein product is CASSWRTGDNSPLHC.

This clonotype was picked up many times. This sequence joins TRBV6-5 and TRBJ2-5, with 7 bases identical to TRBD2. J gave up 5 bases and V 0 bases, and 3 bases lay outside the gene matches. There are 14 residues in the CDR3. The V gene's germline CDR1 is MNHEY and CDR2 SVGAGI. Written as DNA, the CDR3 is TGTGCCAGCAGTTACTCCGGGGGGATGGAGACCCAGTACTTC. The encoded protein is CASSYSGGMETQYF.

The rearrangement joins TRBV6-6 to TRBJ1-2; TRBD1 agrees at 8 bases. With 4 bases clipped from V and 7 bases from J, the junction kept 5 bases outside the gene matches. CDR1 is MNHNY, CDR2 SVGAGI, per germline (reference sequence). The CDR3 totals 13 residues. For the CDR3, the DNA is TGTGCCAGCAGTTTCTCAGGACAGGGTGGCTACACCTTC. This encodes CASSFSGQGGYTF.

The table lists this clonotype with many counts. The CDR3 is CASSAGTGGEQFF. The CDR3 coding sequence is TGTGCCAGCAGTGCCGGGACAGGGGGTGAGCAGTTCTTC. The chain employs TRBV12-3 or TRBV12-4 and TRBJ2-1, with 11 positions matching TRBD1. The trim removed 5 bases at V and 9 bases at J, leaving 3 bases unmatched. The CDR3 contains 13 residues.

The rearrangement uses TRBV6-6 and TRBJ2-7; a possible D gene is TRBD1 (6 bases). Germline CDR1 reads MNHNY; CDR2 reads SVGAGI (reference sequence). The CDR3 spans 16 residues. V was cut by 5 bases and J by 0 bases, with 17 bases left in between. CDR3 protein: CASSPQTGGSSYEQYF. The DNA for the CDR3 is TGTGCCAGCAGTCCTCAGACAGGTGGAAGCTCCTACGAGCAGTACTTC.

The V and J genes are TRBV2 and TRBJ2-1; 12 bases agree with TRBD2. V lost 5 bases and J lost 5; bases outside the gene matches: 7. CDR1 and CDR2 (germline): SNHLY, FYNNEI. The CDR3 is made up of 16 amino acids. CDR3 loop: CASSKTSGGSNNEQFF. The CDR3 region has the DNA TGTGCCAGCAGTAAAACTAGCGGGGGGTCCAACAATGAGCAGTTCTTC.

This clonotype was picked up many times. The chain joins TRBV20-1 to TRBJ1-4; no clear D. CDR1 and CDR2 from the germline V gene are DFQATT and SNEGSKA (reference sequence). CDR3 length: 14 amino acids. Trimming stripped 5 bases from V and 6 bases from J, with 16 bases between. CDR3 residues: CSARLLSTDEKLFF. The CDR3, as DNA: TGCAGTGCTCGCCTACTGAGCACTGATGAAAAACTGTTTTTT.

This clonotype was counted many times. CDR3 protein: CASRTGQSYEQYF. DNA for the CDR3: TGTGCCAGTCGTACGGGACAATCCTACGAGCAGTACTTC. This chain joins TRBV6-1 and TRBJ2-7, with D maybe TRBD1 (6 bases). Germline loops: CDR1 MNHNS, CDR2 SASEGT. This CDR3 spans 13 amino acids. V shed 9 bases and J shed 1 base, with 13 bases lying between them.

This clonotype occurred many times. The gene calls are TRBV9 and TRBJ1-2, with D possibly matching TRBD1 (5 bases). Germline lookup yields CDR1 SGDLS and CDR2 YYNGEE. V lost 4 bases and J 4 bases, leaving 17 bases between the germline ends. CDR3 length: 15 amino acids. This CDR3 is CASSLTGGVLYGYTF. Here the CDR3 DNA reads TGTGCCAGCAGCCTAACTGGGGGGGTCCTCTATGGCTACACCTTC.

This chain uses TRBV12-3 or TRBV12-4 with TRBJ2-3, with 9 bases that match TRBD1. The ends lost 6 bases at V and 3 bases at J; junction bases unmatched: 4. This CDR3 is built from 14 residues. The CDR3 loop reads CASRGTGRTDTQYF. The DNA of the CDR3 is TGTGCCAGCAGAGGGACAGGGAGAACAGATACGCAGTATTTT.

This clonotype was detected a few times. A read error is possible here, since a much larger clone lies one base away. V is TRBV12-3 or TRBV12-4 and J is TRBJ2-7, with TRBD1 identical over 8 bases. The CDR3 is made up of 15 amino acids. V trimming: 2 bases; J trimming: 5 bases; junction bases outside the gene matches: 8. The CDR3 region has the DNA TGTGCCAGCAGTTTATCCGGACAGGGAAGCAACGAGCAGTACTTC. It codes for CASSLSGQGSNEQYF.

This clonotype showed up just a few times. The rearrangement links TRBV12-5 to TRBJ1-1; D ambiguous. The CDR3 is made up of 15 amino acids. The germline CDR1 and CDR2 sequences are LGHNT and FRNRAP. V lost 0 bases, J lost 0 bases, and 8 bases lay in between. The CDR3 bases are TGTGCTAGTGGTTTGGTAATGGCCATGAACACTGAAGCTTTCTTT. The encoded protein is CASGLVMAMNTEAFF.

The chain employs TRBV20-1 and TRBJ2-5; D not resolved. V shed 2 bases and J shed 4 bases, with 11 bases lying between them. Germline CDR1 is DFQATT and CDR2 is SNEGSKA (reference sequence). The CDR3 totals 13 residues. CDR3 sequence reads: CSARRLELETQYF. The CDR3 DNA follows: TGCAGTGCTAGACGCTTGGAACTAGAGACCCAGTACTTC.

This clonotype appeared many times. The genes are TRBV12-3 or TRBV12-4 and TRBJ2-3; 8 nucleotides align to TRBD1. The CDR3 totals 14 residues. Trimming took 5 bases from V and 2 from J; bases not matched to a gene: 3. The CDR3 DNA sequence: TGTGCCAGCAGTCCGGACAGGGCCACAGATACGCAGTATTTT. As protein: CASSPDRATDTQYF.

As concerns this clonotype: One junction end does not reproduce the germline sequence, and a read error may be involved. CDR3 DNA: TGCGCCAGCAGTTGGACGGGACAGGGGAAAACCGGGGAGCGGTTTTTT. Its protein product is CASSWTGQGKTGERFF. The chain couples TRBV5-1 to TRBJ2-2, with TRBD1 matching 10 bases. The CDR3 sequence is 16 residues long. Germline V gene lookup returns CDR1 SGHRS and CDR2 YFSETQ.

This clonotype was seen ten or more times. The gene calls are TRBV5-5 and TRBJ2-1, with 10 bases aligning to TRBD2. Germline-derived CDR1 and CDR2 are SGHKS and YYEKEE (reference sequence). The CDR3 sequence is 15 residues long. V dropped 2 bases and J dropped 3; count of bases not matched to a gene: 2. CDR3 coding DNA: TGTGCCAGCAGCTTTAGCGGGGGGTTCTACAATGAGCAGTTCTTC. The encoded protein is CASSFSGGFYNEQFF.